This T cell receptor beta chain was recovered during a study of cytomegalovirus exposure and HLA in healthy donors. The assay was immunoSEQ multiplex PCR, and TCRdb's table has in-frame clones only and misses some. The data contain approximately 150,000 clones, approximately 87% of them singletons. The junction had 3 bases not matched to a gene; V was cut back by 1 base and J by 10 bases. Germline CDR1 MGHRA, CDR2 YSYEKL. CDR3 length: 14 amino acids. Study results and caveats: The study designated about 180 TCR beta chains cytomegalovirus-associated. A few chains tied to CMV proved CMV antigen-specific in vitro. Rare TCR sequences dominated, though some public TCRs recurred in many donors.

Concerning this clone itself: Its antigen is as yet unknown.

The donors were part of the roughly 120-subject validation cohort, which stood apart from the approximately 700-subject first cohort. Sequenced sample: PBMCs. The TCR comes from a woman in her 30s in good health and CMV-seronegative. The rearrangement uses TRBV4-1 and TRBJ2-1; 11 bases line up with TRBD1. As DNA, the CDR3 is TGCGCCAGCAGCCAAGGGACAGGGGGCAGAGAGCAGTTCTTC. Translation gives CASSQGTGGREQFF.